The next 29 T cell receptor beta chains were all read from a single sample in a study of CD8+ T cells in alopecia areata. Following RNA extraction, reverse transcription yielded cDNA that acted as the sequencing template. The protocol was immunoSEQ multiplex PCR, while the TCRdb copy is restricted to in-frame clones and leaves out a portion. Of roughly 190,000 clones in the sample, 60% were seen once. The treatment: oral pan-JAK inhibitor, 5-10 mg twice daily. The input for sequencing was CD4+ T cells sorted from blood, taken at week 4, from a patient treated with tofacitinib. The receptor source for this set is a human donor with alopecia areata.

This clone was recorded a few times. Written as DNA, the CDR3 is TGTGCCAGCAGTTCAGGGGGCTCGAACACTGAAGCTTTCTTT. Its protein product is CASSSGGSNTEAFF. This sequence joins TRBV28 and TRBJ1-1, with 8 bases fitting TRBD1. Looked up from germline, CDR1 is MDHEN and CDR2 is SYDVKM. With V trimmed by 4 bases and J by 1 base, 2 bases remained unmatched. This CDR3 is built from 14 residues.

This chain joins TRBV9 and TRBJ2-6; no firm D call. V was clipped by 0 bases and J by 0 bases, with 7 bases between them. This CDR3 contains 16 residues. Germline CDR1 is SGDLS and CDR2 is YYNGEE. The CDR3 sequence: CASSVASLSGANVLTF. For the CDR3, the DNA is TGTGCCAGCAGCGTAGCAAGTCTCTCTGGGGCCAACGTCCTGACTTTC. Complete variable domain (other parts from reference TRBV9 and TRBJ2-6): DSGVTQTPKHLITATGQRVTLRCSPRSGDLSVYWYQQSLDQGLQFLIQYYNGEERAKGNILERFSAQQFPDLHSELNLSSLELGDSALYFCASSVASLSGANVLTFGAGSRLTVL.

This chain joins TRBV29-1 and TRBJ2-7, with 11 bases matching TRBD2. CDR3 size: 14 residues. CDR1 is SQVTM and CDR2 is ANQGSEA in the germline V gene. V shed 5 bases, J shed 0 bases, and the junction held 3 bases outside the gene matches. The CDR3 loop reads CSVSTSGASYEQYF. The CDR3 region has the DNA TGCAGCGTTTCGACTAGCGGGGCCTCCTACGAGCAGTACTTC.

This clone was observed a handful of times. The chain joins TRBV30 to TRBJ2-7; 8 bases are shared with TRBD2. With V trimmed by 4 bases and J by 5 bases, 13 bases remained unmatched. The CDR3 runs 15 residues. CDR1 is GTSNPN, CDR2 SVGIG, per germline (reference sequence). DNA of the CDR3: TGTGCCTGGACCCCAGGGCGGGGGGAGATGGACGAGCAGTACTTC. As protein: CAWTPGRGEMDEQYF.

The chain couples TRBV5-4 to TRBJ2-2, with D unclear. Trimming removed 1 base from V and 0 bases from J, with 4 bases in between. The CDR3 spans 14 residues. Per germline, CDR1 SGHNT and CDR2 YYREEE (reference sequence). CDR3: CASSLLANTGELFF. The DNA for the CDR3 is TGTGCCAGCAGCTTGTTAGCGAACACCGGGGAGCTGTTTTTT.

This clone came up a few times. The chain links TRBV25-1 to TRBJ2-1; maybe TRBD2 (6 bases). The CDR3 is made up of 11 amino acids. V shed 4 bases and J shed 10 bases, with 8 bases lying between them. Germline values: CDR1 MGHDK, CDR2 SYGVNS. The CDR3 DNA reads as TGTGCCAGCAGTGCTGGAGGGGAGCAGTTCTTC. It translates to CASSAGGEQFF.

The chain carries TRBV5-1 and TRBJ2-2; TRBD2 agrees at 9 bases. The CDR3 length is 15 residues. Germline V gives CDR1 SGHRS, CDR2 YFSETQ. The ends lost 2 bases at V and 5 bases at J; junction bases unmatched: 4. CDR3 amino acids: CASSFSGSRTGELFF. The CDR3, as DNA: TGCGCCAGCAGCTTTAGCGGGAGCCGGACCGGGGAGCTGTTTTTT.

The rearrangement uses TRBV2 and TRBJ2-6; D is ambiguous. With 3 bases removed from V and 10 bases from J, the gap between germline ends came to 7 bases. This CDR3 comprises 12 residues. In germline, CDR1 is SNHLY, CDR2 FYNNEI. CDR3 in amino acids: CASSETANVLTF. In DNA, the CDR3 is TGTGCCAGCAGTGAGACGGCTAACGTCCTGACTTTC. Combining the CDR3 with reference TRBV2 and TRBJ2-6 gives the whole variable domain EPEVTQTPSHQVTQMGQEVILRCVPISNHLYFYWYRQILGQKVEFLVSFYNNEISEKSEIFDDQFSVERPDGSNFTLKIRSTKLEDSAMYFCASSETANVLTFGAGSRLTVL.

This clone was detected only a few times. The V gene is TRBV2, the J gene TRBJ2-7; unclear D gene. With 6 bases removed from V and 0 bases from J, the gap between germline ends came to 12 bases. The CDR3 is 14 amino acids. In germline, CDR1 is SNHLY, CDR2 FYNNEI. The CDR3 sequence: CASRVSGSSYEQYF. The DNA for the CDR3 is TGTGCCAGCAGGGTATCGGGCAGCTCCTACGAGCAGTACTTC.

The count of this clone is one. The CDR3 is CASSFSGVHGYTF. In DNA form, the CDR3 reads TGCGCCAGCAGCTTCTCAGGGGTGCATGGCTACACCTTC. The rearrangement joins TRBV5-1 to TRBJ1-2, with D possibly matching TRBD1 (6 bases). Trimming cost V 2 bases and J 6 bases, with 11 bases left between them. This CDR3 comprises 13 residues. Germline V gives CDR1 SGHRS, CDR2 YFSETQ. The variable domain in full, completed from reference TRBV5-1 and TRBJ1-2, reads KAGVTQTPRYLIKTRGQQVTLSCSPISGHRSVSWYQQTPGQGLQFLFEYFSETQRNKGNFPGRFSGRQFSNSRSEMNVSTLELGDSALYLCASSFSGVHGYTFGSGTRLTVV.

The chain links TRBV25-1 to TRBJ2-2; 8 bases line up with TRBD1. The CDR3 extends over 14 amino acids. Germline V gene lookup returns CDR1 MGHDK and CDR2 SYGVNS. The junction had 1 base not matched to a gene; V was cut back by 4 bases and J by 3 bases. CDR3 amino acids: CASSADRDTGELFF. CDR3 DNA: TGTGCCAGCAGTGCGGACAGGGACACCGGGGAGCTGTTTTTT.

The chain combines TRBV7-8 with TRBJ2-1; D may be TRBD2 (6 bases). Germline V gene data show CDR1 as SGHVS and CDR2 as FQNEAQ. The length of the CDR3 is 15 residues. V lost 2 bases to trimming and J lost 4 bases, with 12 bases between them. CDR3 amino acids: CASSLLAEKYNEQFF. DNA for the CDR3: TGTGCCAGCAGCTTATTAGCGGAGAAATACAATGAGCAGTTCTTC.

This clone came up a few times. V usage is TRBV7-9 and J usage is TRBJ2-2; D is possibly TRBD2 (6 bases). CDR1 and CDR2 from the germline V gene are SEHNR and FQNEAQ (reference sequence). V lost 0 bases and J lost 4, with 9 bases in between. The CDR3 sequence is 15 residues long. CDR3: CASSLALAVTGELFF. The DNA for the CDR3 is TGTGCCAGCAGCTTAGCACTAGCAGTCACCGGGGAGCTGTTTTTT.

This sequence joins TRBV29-1 and TRBJ1-1; tentatively, D is TRBD1 (5 bases). There are 12 residues in the CDR3. Germline CDR1 reads SQVTM; CDR2 reads ANQGSEA. The V end was cut by 7 bases, the J end by 0 bases, with 9 bases between. The CDR3 DNA is TGCAGCGCCAGACAGATGAACACTGAAGCTTTCTTT. This sequence encodes CSARQMNTEAFF. Filled out from reference TRBV29-1 and TRBJ1-1, the complete variable domain reads SAVISQKPSRDICQRGTSLTIQCQVDSQVTMMFWYRQQPGQSLTLIATANQGSEATYESGFVIDKFPISRPNLTFSTLTVSNMSPEDSSIYLCSARQMNTEAFFGQGTRLTVV.

This clone was seen a handful of times. The chain is built from TRBV29-1 and TRBJ1-2; D gene uncertain. This CDR3 is 13 amino acids long. V gave up 3 bases and J gave up 2 bases, with 10 bases separating them. Germline-derived CDR1 and CDR2 are SQVTM and ANQGSEA. The CDR3 spells CSVEARLNYGYTF. Written as DNA, the CDR3 is TGCAGCGTTGAGGCTCGCCTAAACTATGGCTACACCTTC.

The chain links TRBV27 to TRBJ2-7; D may be TRBD2 (6 bases). Germline V gene lookup returns CDR1 MNHEY and CDR2 SMNVEV (reference sequence). The CDR3 totals 13 residues. The V and J ends lost 2 bases and 8 bases respectively, with 13 bases between them. CDR3 coding DNA: TGTGCCAGCAGTTTACCCGGGACTGGGAAGCAGTACTTC. It encodes CASSLPGTGKQYF.

The gene calls are TRBV18 and TRBJ2-5, with 15 bases aligning to TRBD2. CDR3 length: 16 amino acids. J lost 4 bases, V lost 3 bases, and 3 bases had no gene match. Germline V gene lookup returns CDR1 KGHSH and CDR2 LQKENI. The CDR3 here is CASSPGLAGGRETQYF. CDR3 DNA: TGTGCCAGCTCACCTGGACTAGCGGGAGGGAGAGAGACCCAGTACTTC.

J is TRBJ2-5 and V is TRBV30; D is perhaps TRBD2 (6 bases). With 3 bases removed from V and 5 bases from J, the gap between germline ends came to 16 bases. Germline CDR1 GTSNPN, CDR2 SVGIG (reference sequence). This CDR3 is 14 amino acids long. CDR3 protein: CAWRGMGRGETQYF. The DNA for the CDR3 is TGTGCCTGGAGGGGTATGGGCCGGGGGGAGACCCAGTACTTC. Combining the CDR3 with reference TRBV30 and TRBJ2-5 gives the whole variable domain SQTIHQWPATLVQPVGSPLSLECTVEGTSNPNLYWYRQAAGRGLQLLFYSVGIGQISSEVPQNLSASRPQDRQFILSSKKLLLSDSGFYLCAWRGMGRGETQYFGPGTRLLVL.

The chain links TRBV25-1 to TRBJ2-7; 14 nucleotides line up with TRBD2. Trimming removed 4 bases from V and 5 bases from J; junction bases left unmatched: 4. CDR1 and CDR2 from the germline V gene are MGHDK and SYGVNS. CDR3 size: 15 residues. Here the CDR3 DNA reads TGTGCCAGCAGTGGACTAGCGGGAGGGCCCAACGAGCAGTACTTC. Translated: CASSGLAGGPNEQYF.

The rearrangement uses TRBV5-4 and TRBJ2-3, with D possibly being TRBD2 (5 bases). Deletions cut 4 bases from V and 2 bases from J, with 11 bases between. Germline-derived CDR1 and CDR2 are SGHNT and YYREEE (reference sequence). The CDR3 totals 14 residues. CDR3 sequence (DNA): TGTGCCAGCAGCCCGAGACTACACACAGATACGCAGTATTTT. Protein: CASSPRLHTDTQYF.

The chain recombines TRBV19 with TRBJ2-3; D could derive from TRBD1 or TRBD2 (5 bases each). The CDR3 spans 16 residues. The germline gives CDR1 LNHDA, CDR2 SQIVND (reference sequence). V was pared by 4 bases and J by 1 base, with 15 bases between. CDR3 bases: TGTGCCAGTAGTACCTCGGGACGGTGGCGCACAGATACGCAGTATTTT. Its translation is CASSTSGRWRTDTQYF.

In the case of this clone: Other nucleotide sequences in the sample specify the same CDR3. V usage is TRBV30 and J usage is TRBJ2-5, with D unclear. The CDR3 is 11 residues long. Per germline, CDR1 GTSNPN and CDR2 SVGIG (reference sequence). Trimming pared 4 bases from V and 3 bases from J, leaving 6 bases between. CDR3 sequence reads: CAWTGKETQYF. DNA for the CDR3: TGTGCCTGGACCGGAAAAGAGACCCAGTACTTC.

The genes are TRBV30 and TRBJ1-2, with 8 positions matching TRBD1. Trimming at V came to 3 bases and at J to 8 bases, leaving 8 bases not matched to a gene. In germline, CDR1 is GTSNPN, CDR2 SVGIG (reference sequence). This CDR3 has 13 amino acids. For the CDR3, the DNA is TGTGCCTGGAGCCCTACACAGGGGGACGGCTACACCTTC. It translates to CAWSPTQGDGYTF.

This rearrangement joins TRBV30 to TRBJ2-1; D unresolved. Trimming took 2 bases from V and 10 from J, leaving 12 bases between them. Germline assignment: CDR1 GTSNPN and CDR2 SVGIG (reference sequence). The CDR3 sequence is 12 residues long. The CDR3 spells CAWSLNVGEQFF. The CDR3, as DNA: TGTGCCTGGAGTTTGAACGTGGGCGAGCAGTTCTTC.

The gene calls are TRBV5-4 and TRBJ2-3, with 8 bases lining up with TRBD2. This CDR3 contains 17 residues. V trimming: 0 bases; J trimming: 4 bases; junction bases outside the gene matches: 10. Germline CDR1 and CDR2: SGHNT and YYREEE (reference sequence). In nucleotides, the CDR3 is TGTGCCAGCAGCTTGGGGATAGCGGGACGTGGCGCAGATACGCAGTATTTT. Encoded protein: CASSLGIAGRGADTQYF.

This clone was counted only a few times. CDR3 region: CASSAYGTGNTDTQYF. CDR3 DNA: TGTGCCAGCAGCGCCTACGGGACAGGGAACACAGATACGCAGTATTTT. The chain employs TRBV9 and TRBJ2-3, with 9 bases identical to TRBD1. J lost 2 bases, V lost 3 bases, and 7 bases had no gene match. The CDR3 consists of 16 residues. Germline CDR1 SGDLS, CDR2 YYNGEE.

The sample holds a few counts of this clone. The chain couples TRBV7-3 to TRBJ2-5; D remains unclear. This CDR3 contains 14 residues. Per germline, CDR1 SGHTA and CDR2 FQGTGA. Trimming took 0 bases from V and 2 from J, leaving 7 bases between them. CDR3 bases: TGTGCCAGCAGCTTAACCGGACGGCAAGAGACCCAGTACTTC. Encoded protein: CASSLTGRQETQYF.

The rearrangement uses TRBV27 and TRBJ1-2; the D is unclear. CDR1 is MNHEY and CDR2 is SMNVEV in the germline V gene (reference sequence). The V and J ends lost 2 bases and 2 bases respectively, with 18 bases between them. The CDR3 is made up of 17 amino acids. The CDR3 protein is CASSLVSQGKGNYGYTF. The CDR3 nucleotides read TGTGCCAGCAGTTTAGTATCACAAGGGAAGGGCAACTATGGCTACACCTTC.

The CDR3 is CASSVTGGPYEQYF. The CDR3 DNA follows: TGTGCCAGCAGCGTTACCGGGGGGCCCTACGAGCAGTACTTC. The chain combines TRBV11-2 with TRBJ2-7; D possibly corresponds to TRBD2 (7 bases). Germline V gene data show CDR1 as SGHAT and CDR2 as FQNNGV. Trimming removed 5 bases at V and 2 bases at J, with 13 bases between. This CDR3 is 14 amino acids long.